Each of the 31 T cell receptor beta chains below was sequenced from the same sample in a study of blood T cell repertoires in COVID-19. Sequencing was performed with immunoSEQ multiplex PCR; in TCRdb, only in-frame clones are kept and a portion is missing. The data hold 280,000 or so clones, with roughly 88% observed a single time. The sequenced sample was peripheral blood. Receptor source: a young man with active or convalescent COVID-19.

J is TRBJ1-1 and V is TRBV29-1; a possible D gene is TRBD1 (6 bases). CDR3 length equals 12 residues. V was clipped by 7 bases and J by 1 base, with 10 bases between them. Looked up from germline, CDR1 is SQVTM and CDR2 is ANQGSEA. CDR3 in DNA: TGCAGCGGCGGCAGGGGGAACACTGAAGCTTTCTTT. It yields the protein CSGGRGNTEAFF.

In its sample, this clone was seen a few times. This chain links TRBV5-1 with TRBJ2-1; 9 bases match TRBD2. The CDR3 totals 16 residues. Trimming took 0 bases from V and 5 from J; bases not matched to a gene: 6. Looked up from germline, CDR1 is SGHRS and CDR2 is YFSETQ. The CDR3 loop is CASSLVPSGGHNEQFF. For the CDR3, the DNA is TGCGCCAGCAGCTTGGTCCCCAGCGGGGGGCACAATGAGCAGTTCTTC. Looking up the rest from reference TRBV5-1 and TRBJ2-1 gives the full variable domain: KAGVTQTPRYLIKTRGQQVTLSCSPISGHRSVSWYQQTPGQGLQFLFEYFSETQRNKGNFPGRFSGRQFSNSRSEMNVSTLELGDSALYLCASSLVPSGGHNEQFFGPGTRLTVL.

CDR3 nucleotide sequence: TGCGCCAGCAGCCCTCTTGTCAGGGGTGTCGGGAATGAAAAACTGTTTTTT. This gives the protein CASSPLVRGVGNEKLFF. J is TRBJ1-4 and V is TRBV23-1; maybe TRBD1 (6 bases). TRBV23-1 is sorted into the ORF group, with uncertain function. CDR3 length: 17 residues. V was clipped by 6 bases and J by 5 bases, with 22 bases between them.

The chain recombines TRBV6-1 with TRBJ2-7; D is ambiguous. V lost 0 bases, J lost 6 bases, and 9 bases lay in between. The length of the CDR3 is 13 residues. Per germline, CDR1 MNHNS and CDR2 SASEGT. The CDR3 protein is CASSEARVTEQYF. DNA for the CDR3: TGTGCCAGCAGTGAAGCGCGAGTTACCGAGCAGTACTTC.

This rearrangement joins TRBV12-5 to TRBJ1-1, with TRBD1 matching over 7 bases. Germline V lookup: CDR1 LGHNT, CDR2 FRNRAP. J lost 5 bases, V lost 6 bases, and 9 bases had no gene match. This CDR3 comprises 14 residues. This CDR3 reads CASGETGLLTEAFF. For the CDR3, the DNA is TGTGCTAGTGGAGAGACAGGGCTACTTACTGAAGCTTTCTTT. The variable domain in full, with the rest retrieved from reference TRBV12-5 and TRBJ1-1, is DARVTQTPRHKVTEMGQEVTMRCQPILGHNTVFWYRQTMMQGLELLAYFRNRAPLDDSGMPKDRFSAEMPDATLATLKIQPSEPRDSAVYFCASGETGLLTEAFFGQGTRLTVV.

This clone is a singleton in its sample. This chain joins TRBV13 and TRBJ1-1, with a tentative D call TRBD1 (6 bases). V lost 5 bases and J 2 bases, leaving 12 bases between the germline ends. The CDR3 has 14 amino acids. Germline CDR1 reads PRHDT; CDR2 reads FYEKMQ (reference sequence). The CDR3 DNA reads as TGTGCCAGCAGCCGAGTCAGGGGAAACACTGAAGCTTTCTTT. Its protein product is CASSRVRGNTEAFF.

The chain combines TRBV19 with TRBJ2-5; D might be TRBD1 (6 bases). V was cut by 8 bases and J by 5 bases, with 12 bases left in between. From germline, CDR1 is LNHDA and CDR2 SQIVND (reference sequence). This CDR3 contains 12 residues. This chain's CDR3 is CASQGFGETQYF. The CDR3 DNA reads as TGTGCCAGTCAGGGGTTTGGGGAGACCCAGTACTTC.

The chain has TRBV3-1 (or the pseudogene TRBV3-2) and TRBJ2-5; TRBD2 matches 9 bases. Germline V CDR1 and CDR2: LGHDT, YNNKEL (reference sequence). Losses at the gene ends were 1 base for V and 1 base for J; bases not matched to a gene: 4. This CDR3 has 16 amino acids. CDR3: CASSQGQRGAQETQYF. In nucleotides, the CDR3 is TGTGCCAGCAGCCAAGGGCAGCGGGGGGCCCAAGAGACCCAGTACTTC.

This clone showed up just a few times. This rearrangement joins TRBV12-3 or TRBV12-4 to TRBJ1-5, with D unclear. V gave up 4 bases and J gave up 3 bases, with 4 bases separating them. The CDR3 runs to 12 residues. CDR3 sequence: CASSSFNQPQHF. The CDR3 DNA sequence: TGTGCCAGCAGTTCGTTCAATCAGCCCCAGCATTTT.

This chain links TRBV27 with TRBJ2-3; 10 bases line up with TRBD2. Unmatched junction bases numbered 7, after V lost 3 bases and J lost 4 bases. Germline CDR1 MNHEY, CDR2 SMNVEV (reference sequence). This CDR3 spans 16 amino acids. CDR3 amino acids: CASSLRRTSGADTQYF. CDR3 nucleotide sequence: TGTGCCAGCAGTTTGAGGCGGACTAGCGGCGCAGATACGCAGTATTTT.

This chain's CDR3 is CATTVSGTYEQYF. Here the CDR3 DNA reads TGTGCCACCACCGTTAGCGGAACCTACGAGCAGTACTTC. This chain links TRBV10-3 with TRBJ2-7; a possible D gene is TRBD2 (6 bases). The CDR3 consists of 13 residues. Germline lookup yields CDR1 ENHRY and CDR2 SYGVKD. Trimming removed 10 bases from V and 2 bases from J, with 15 bases in between.

V and J are TRBV24-1 and TRBJ2-2; TRBD2 matches at 8 bases. Germline V gives CDR1 KGHDR, CDR2 SFDVKD. The CDR3 totals 16 residues. Trimming at V came to 5 bases and at J to 1 base, leaving 5 bases not matched to a gene. The CDR3: CATSGAAGGNTGELFF. DNA for the CDR3: TGTGCCACCAGTGGGGCTGCGGGGGGGAACACCGGGGAGCTGTTTTTT.

This clone was seen once. This chain uses TRBV27 with TRBJ1-4; D is unclear. The germline V and J ends were trimmed by 2 bases and 8 bases, with 15 bases remaining between them. The CDR3 spans 15 residues. Germline CDR1 is MNHEY and CDR2 is SMNVEV (reference sequence). Here the CDR3 DNA reads TGTGCCAGCAGTTTAACTCGGGGTCCGGGGGAAAAACTGTTTTTT. Its translation is CASSLTRGPGEKLFF.

The genes are TRBV5-5 and TRBJ1-6, with TRBD1 matching 7 bases. After removal of 3 bases from V and 5 bases from J, the junction contained 2 bases not matched to a gene. CDR3 length: 14 residues. CDR1 is SGHKS and CDR2 is YYEKEE in the germline V gene (reference sequence). CDR3 amino acids: CASSSGTDNSPLHF. The CDR3 bases are TGTGCCAGCAGCTCCGGGACAGATAATTCACCCCTCCACTTT.

The chain couples TRBV3-1 (or the pseudogene TRBV3-2) to TRBJ2-1, with TRBD2 matching over 13 bases. Per the germline V gene, CDR1 is LGHDT and CDR2 is YNNKEL (reference sequence). The V segment lost 1 base and the J segment 0 bases; nucleotides outside the gene matches: 9. This CDR3 comprises 20 residues. CDR3 in amino acids: CASSQGRRTSGGSSYNEQFF. The DNA for the CDR3 is TGTGCCAGCAGCCAAGGGCGACGGACTAGCGGGGGAAGCTCCTACAATGAGCAGTTCTTC.

The V call is TRBV9, the J call TRBJ1-6; 7 positions match TRBD1. The ends lost 3 bases at V and 0 bases at J; junction bases unmatched: 9. The length of the CDR3 is 18 residues. Germline V gene lookup returns CDR1 SGDLS and CDR2 YYNGEE. The CDR3 region is CASSARTGDSSYNSPLHF. CDR3 in DNA: TGTGCCAGCAGCGCCAGGACAGGCGACAGCTCCTATAATTCACCCCTCCACTTT.

The chain employs TRBV3-1 (or the pseudogene TRBV3-2) and TRBJ1-2; D possibly corresponds to TRBD1 (6 bases). V was trimmed by 5 bases and J by 2 bases, leaving 15 bases between them. Germline CDR1 and CDR2: LGHDT and YNNKEL (reference sequence). This CDR3 is 15 amino acids long. CDR3 sequence: CASSLRGEGNYGYTF. DNA for the CDR3: TGTGCCAGCAGCTTAAGGGGGGAGGGAAACTATGGCTACACCTTC.

Remarks on this clone: Additional DNA sequences in this sample encode the identical CDR3. V and J are TRBV6-5 and TRBJ2-7; D not resolved. Germline V gene data show CDR1 as MNHEY and CDR2 as SVGAGI. This CDR3 has 13 amino acids. The V end was cut by 4 bases, the J end by 3 bases, with 10 bases between. The chain's CDR3 is CASSSGPIYEQYF. The DNA of the CDR3 is TGTGCCAGCAGTTCTGGCCCAATCTACGAGCAGTACTTC.

This clone came up once. The rearrangement links TRBV7-8 to TRBJ1-1; unclear D gene. The CDR3 covers 11 residues. Trimming removed 0 bases from V and 8 bases from J, with 4 bases in between. Looked up from germline, CDR1 is SGHVS and CDR2 is FQNEAQ. CDR3 DNA sequence: TGTGCCAGCAGCTTAGCAGCCGAAGCTTTCTTT. The encoded protein is CASSLAAEAFF.

This chain connects TRBV19 to TRBJ2-3; TRBD2 matches 10 bases. The CDR3 totals 16 residues. The V and J ends lost 5 bases and 6 bases, in that order; junction bases with no gene match: 11. Germline loops: CDR1 LNHDA, CDR2 SQIVND (reference sequence). CDR3 loop: CASSPQRGGQRDTQYF. CDR3 nucleotide sequence: TGTGCCAGTAGTCCTCAGCGGGGGGGCCAAAGGGATACGCAGTATTTT.

The rearrangement joins TRBV5-1 to TRBJ2-7, with 9 bases matching TRBD1. This CDR3 has 14 amino acids. Germline assignment: CDR1 SGHRS and CDR2 YFSETQ. V lost 2 bases to trimming and J lost 3 bases; unmatched junction nucleotides: 3. CDR3 nucleotides: TGCGCCAGCAGCTTCCCGGGACAGGGCTACGAGCAGTACTTC. Translated: CASSFPGQGYEQYF.

The CDR3 DNA reads TGTGCCAGCAGCTTACAGGGCGGCGCCTACAATGAGCAGTTCTTC. Amino acid sequence: CASSLQGGAYNEQFF. The rearrangement uses TRBV7-3 and TRBJ2-1; TRBD1 is a possible D gene (5 bases). CDR1 SGHTA and CDR2 FQGTGA come from the germline V gene. The CDR3 is 15 residues long. Trimming took 2 bases from V and 2 from J, leaving 10 bases between them. Using reference TRBV7-3 and TRBJ2-1 for the parts outside the CDR3, the full variable domain is GAGVSQTPSNKVTEKGKYVELRCDPISGHTALYWYRQSLGQGPEFLIYFQGTGAADDSGLPNDRFFAVRPEGSVSTLKIQRTERGDSAVYLCASSLQGGAYNEQFFGPGTRLTVL.

The table lists this clone with many counts. The J gene is TRBJ2-7, the V gene TRBV5-1; D possibly corresponds to TRBD1 (6 bases). Germline V gene lookup returns CDR1 SGHRS and CDR2 YFSETQ. V lost 4 bases and J 1 base, leaving 21 bases between the germline ends. The CDR3 contains 17 residues. The chain's CDR3 is CASSQILGPGVSYEQYF. Written as DNA, the CDR3 is TGCGCCAGCAGCCAAATCCTTGGGCCAGGGGTTTCCTACGAGCAGTACTTC.

The chain has TRBV20-1 and TRBJ1-2; D is unclear. Germline values: CDR1 DFQATT, CDR2 SNEGSKA (reference sequence). This CDR3 comprises 11 residues. Deletions cut 3 bases from V and 6 bases from J, with 8 bases between. CDR3: CSASLVHGYTF. CDR3 bases: TGCAGTGCTAGTCTTGTCCATGGCTACACCTTC.

This sequence joins TRBV7-3 and TRBJ1-6; 7 nucleotides agree with TRBD1. From germline, CDR1 is SGHTA and CDR2 FQGTGA. V was pared by 5 bases and J by 10 bases, with 11 bases of the junction left unmatched. The CDR3 contains 15 residues. Here the CDR3 DNA reads TGTGCCAGCAGCCAAACAGGGGCCCGAAGCTCACCCCTCCACTTT. This gives the protein CASSQTGARSSPLHF.

This chain uses TRBV5-6 with TRBJ1-1; 10 bases line up with TRBD1. Trimming took 3 bases from V and 4 from J; bases not matched to a gene: 6. The germline V gene has CDR1 SGHDT and CDR2 YYEEEE. The CDR3 is made up of 15 amino acids. The CDR3 loop is CASSYGQGVFTEAFF. DNA for the CDR3: TGTGCCAGCAGCTACGGACAGGGGGTCTTCACTGAAGCTTTCTTT.

The DNA for the CDR3 is TGCGCCAGCAGCCTATTGGGGGGACAAGAGACCCAGTACTTC. This sequence encodes CASSLLGGQETQYF. This sequence joins TRBV4-1 and TRBJ2-5; D might be TRBD2 (6 bases). The germline CDR1 and CDR2 sequences are MGHRA and YSYEKL. Trimming stripped 4 bases from V and 2 bases from J, with 11 bases between. CDR3 length equals 14 residues.

The rearrangement uses TRBV5-1 and TRBJ2-7, with 10 bases lining up with TRBD2. This CDR3 comprises 14 residues. J gave up 6 bases and V 2 bases, and 5 bases lay outside the gene matches. Germline assignment: CDR1 SGHRS and CDR2 YFSETQ. As DNA, the CDR3 is TGCGCCAGCAGCTTTCTAGCGGGGGATTCCGAGCAGTACTTC. Protein: CASSFLAGDSEQYF.

This chain links TRBV4-1 with TRBJ2-5; 10 bases agree with TRBD2. Germline trimming cut 1 base from V and 1 base from J; bases unmatched to any gene: 3. CDR1 and CDR2 from the germline V gene are MGHRA and YSYEKL. The length of the CDR3 is 16 residues. This CDR3 reads CASSQVRTSGQETQYF. The CDR3 DNA follows: TGCGCCAGCAGCCAAGTACGGACTAGCGGCCAAGAGACCCAGTACTTC.

This chain links TRBV9 with TRBJ2-6; maybe TRBD1 (7 bases). The CDR3 sequence is 18 residues long. Trimming removed 4 bases at V and 0 bases at J, with 17 bases between. Germline loops: CDR1 SGDLS, CDR2 YYNGEE. The CDR3 loop reads CASSPGGGVTSGANVLTF. CDR3 DNA sequence: TGTGCCAGCAGCCCCGGAGGGGGCGTTACCTCTGGGGCCAACGTCCTGACTTTC.

The CDR3: CASSALAATNEKLFF. CDR3 sequence (DNA): TGTGCCAGCAGCGCCCTTGCAGCAACTAATGAAAAACTGTTTTTT. This chain links TRBV9 with TRBJ1-4; D unclear. Germline V gene data show CDR1 as SGDLS and CDR2 as YYNGEE. V gave up 3 bases and J gave up 0 bases, with 9 bases separating them. The CDR3 runs to 15 residues.